These 13 T cell receptor beta chains came from one sample sequenced in a study of T cells in Graves' hyperthyroidism and ophthalmopathy. TCR beta CDR3 regions were amplified from RNA. Using the HTBI primer set, a first-round RT-PCR was run on the TCR CDR3. TCRdb reprocessed the multiplex PCR reads via MiXCR and lists one record per CDR3 protein. The sample lists about 590,000 distinct CDR3 sequences, 15% to 17% occurring once. Sequenced input: blood. Receptors originate from a woman in her thirties with Graves' hyperthyroidism.

There are many counts of this clonotype. The rearrangement joins TRBV10-3 to TRBJ2-7; 7 bases are shared with TRBD1. The CDR3 consists of 14 residues. The ends lost 10 bases at V and 0 bases at J; junction bases unmatched: 9. Germline V gives CDR1 ENHRY, CDR2 SYGVKD. CDR3 residues: CATAQGPGSYEQYF. CDR3 nucleotide sequence: TGTGCCACGGCACAGGGGCCCGGCTCCTACGAGCAGTACTTC.

This clonotype was detected a few times. The CDR3 reads CASSSPMSGTGDSPDSGANVLTF. The CDR3 bases are TGTGCCAGCAGCTCCCCCATGTCCGGGACAGGGGACTCGCCTGACTCTGGGGCCAACGTCCTGACTTTC. The V gene is TRBV7-2, the J gene TRBJ2-6, with TRBD1 matching over 10 bases. The CDR3 is 23 residues long. CDR1 and CDR2 (germline): SGHTA, FQGNSA. The ends lost 4 bases at V and 0 bases at J; junction bases unmatched: 21. Using reference TRBV7-2 and TRBJ2-6 for the parts outside the CDR3, the full variable domain is GAGVSQSPSNKVTEKGKDVELRCDPISGHTALYWYRQSLGQGLEFLIYFQGNSAPDKSGLPSDRFSAERTGGSVSTLTIQRTQQEDSAVYLCASSSPMSGTGDSPDSGANVLTFGAGSRLTVL.

This clonotype has ten or more counts. This chain uses TRBV30 with TRBJ1-4; TRBD1 aligns across 9 bases. The CDR3 totals 15 residues. After removal of 3 bases from V and 7 bases from J, the junction contained 9 bases not matched to a gene. CDR1 is GTSNPN, CDR2 SVGIG, per germline (reference sequence). CDR3 residues: CAWSLTGGFGEKLFF. The DNA of the CDR3 is TGTGCCTGGAGCCTAACAGGGGGCTTTGGTGAAAAACTGTTTTTT.

Concerning this clonotype itself: A much more abundant neighbour one base away suggests this may be a read error. The chain has TRBV28 and TRBJ1-5; D may be TRBD1 (5 bases). The CDR3 totals 13 residues. From germline, CDR1 is MDHEN and CDR2 SYDVKM. Here the CDR3 reads CAGRLDSYQPQHF. DNA for the CDR3: TGTGCCGGCAGACTTGACAGCTATCAGCCCCAGCATTTT.

The chain recombines TRBV10-3 with TRBJ2-5; 14 bases are a match to TRBD2. J lost 6 bases, V lost 0 bases, and 24 bases had no gene match. The CDR3 has 23 residues. Germline lookup yields CDR1 ENHRY and CDR2 SYGVKD. The CDR3 bases are TGTGCCATCAGTGAGTCTCAGACTAGCGGGAGGGCACCGGTTCTAGGCCCACGGCAGACCCAGTACTTC. This sequence encodes CAISESQTSGRAPVLGPRQTQYF.

This clonotype was counted ten times or more. The chain recombines TRBV18 with TRBJ2-3, with D uncertain. The germline V and J ends were trimmed by 1 base and 4 bases, with 3 bases remaining between them. The CDR3 runs 12 residues. CDR1 KGHSH and CDR2 LQKENI come from the germline V gene. CDR3 region: CASSPQADTQYF. The CDR3 nucleotides read TGTGCCAGCTCACCACAGGCAGATACGCAGTATTTT.

This clonotype has just a few counts. The gene calls are TRBV20-1 and TRBJ2-5, with a tentative D call TRBD1 (6 bases). Trimming stripped 3 bases from V and 0 bases from J, with 11 bases between. The germline V gene has CDR1 DFQATT and CDR2 SNEGSKA (reference sequence). The CDR3 totals 14 residues. CDR3 DNA: TGCAGTGCTAGGGGGGCCAGGCACCAAGAGACCCAGTACTTC. Its protein product is CSARGARHQETQYF.

This clonotype was picked up many times. The chain joins TRBV20-1 to TRBJ2-5; a weak D match, TRBD2 (7 bases). V lost 3 bases and J 2 bases, leaving 13 bases between the germline ends. Germline V lookup: CDR1 DFQATT, CDR2 SNEGSKA (reference sequence). The CDR3 loop spans 14 amino acids. The DNA for the CDR3 is TGCAGTGCTAGGGGGGGGGCCCCACAAGAGACCCAGTACTTC. Its protein is CSARGGAPQETQYF.

The chain is built from TRBV9 and TRBJ2-7, with unresolved D. V gave up 2 bases and J gave up 3 bases, with 18 bases separating them. CDR3 length equals 16 residues. Germline CDR1 reads SGDLS; CDR2 reads YYNGEE. CDR3 DNA sequence: TGTGCCAGCAGCGTGAGCCCCCGCCCGGAGTACTACGAGCAGTACTTC. Translation: CASSVSPRPEYYEQYF.

This clonotype was seen many times. The gene calls are TRBV11-2 and TRBJ1-3, with a tentative D call TRBD1 (5 bases). The CDR3 is 18 amino acids. V dropped 1 base and J dropped 0 bases, with 16 bases sitting between them. Looked up from germline, CDR1 is SGHAT and CDR2 is FQNNGV. The CDR3 DNA is TGTGCCAGCAGCTTAGGTTTAGGGGTCCGGCGCTCTGGAAACACCATATATTTT. It is translated as CASSLGLGVRRSGNTIYF.

V gene TRBV14 combines with J gene TRBJ2-3; possibly TRBD2 for D (5 bases). V lost 5 bases and J 4 bases, leaving 10 bases between the germline ends. This CDR3 is 13 amino acids long. Germline V lookup: CDR1 SGHDN, CDR2 FVKESK. CDR3 DNA: TGTGCCAGCAGCGCGCTAGCCTCAGATACGCAGTATTTT. Translation gives CASSALASDTQYF.

This clonotype was found a few times. Lacking the conserved final phenylalanine or tryptophan, this CDR3 likely reflects a read error. The CDR3 spells CSVHSIAGHGTEAFL. The CDR3 DNA reads as TGCAGCGTTCATTCAATTGCGGGGCACGGGACTGAAGCTTTCCTT. The chain uses TRBV29-1 and TRBJ1-1; possibly TRBD1 for D (5 bases). Germline V CDR1 and CDR2: SQVTM, ANQGSEA. Trimming took off 5 bases at V and 5 bases at J, with 21 bases between the two ends. The CDR3 is made up of 15 amino acids.

This clonotype showed up just a few times. This chain links TRBV30 with TRBJ1-2, with TRBD1 identical over 12 bases. Trimming removed 0 bases from V and 5 bases from J; junction bases left unmatched: 7. This CDR3 comprises 16 residues. In germline, CDR1 is GTSNPN, CDR2 SVGIG (reference sequence). CDR3 sequence (DNA): TGTGCCTGGAGTGTCGGGACAGGGGGCAGACTATATGGCTACACCTTC. Translating gives CAWSVGTGGRLYGYTF.